Below are 4 T cell receptor beta chains sequenced from a single sample in a study of naive and memory T cell subsets. Both TRBC1 and TRBC2 were covered by a beta constant-region primer of two equimolar oligonucleotides. The ligated cDNA underwent four PCR rounds using SP2 and nested alpha and beta constant-region primers. Each CDR3 protein is one row after TCRdb ran MiXCR on the UMI-ligation and nested PCR reads. The sample records some 110,000 distinct CDR3 sequences, 35% to 40% being singletons. Sequencing used central memory CD4+ T cells from blood. The receptors were gathered from a human donor in good health.

The CDR3 nucleotides read TGTGCCAGCAGCGTAGAGGCAGGAAGCAATCAGCCCCAGCATTTT. It specifies CASSVEAGSNQPQHF. The genes are TRBV9 and TRBJ1-5; D is unclear. V was trimmed by 0 bases and J by 1 base, leaving 8 bases between them. The CDR3 runs 15 residues. Germline CDR1 and CDR2: SGDLS and YYNGEE.

This clonotype has only one observation. The chain has TRBV3-1 and TRBJ2-2, with D uncertain. The CDR3 is made up of 15 amino acids. The germline V gene has CDR1 LGHDT and CDR2 YNNKEL (reference sequence). Deletions cut 1 base from V and 1 base from J, with 7 bases between. The CDR3 nucleotides are TGTGCCAGCAGCCAAGGTCACAAGAACACCGGGGAGCTGTTTTTT. Protein product: CASSQGHKNTGELFF.

This rearrangement joins TRBV7-2 to TRBJ1-5; 7 bases align to TRBD1. J gave up 0 bases and V 2 bases, and 7 bases lay outside the gene matches. The CDR3 runs 17 residues. Germline V gene sequence: CDR1 SGHTA, CDR2 FQGNSA. This chain's CDR3 is CASSLNPTGDSNQPQHF. CDR3 coding DNA: TGTGCCAGCAGCTTAAATCCCACAGGGGATAGCAATCAGCCCCAGCATTTT.

This chain links TRBV5-4 with TRBJ2-2; D ambiguous. V lost 1 base, J lost 6 bases, and 7 bases lay in between. The CDR3 runs to 13 residues. Germline CDR1 and CDR2: SGHNT and YYREEE (reference sequence). Here the CDR3 DNA reads TGTGCCAGCAGCTTGTTCAGGTCCGGGGAGCTGTTTTTT. Protein product: CASSLFRSGELFF.